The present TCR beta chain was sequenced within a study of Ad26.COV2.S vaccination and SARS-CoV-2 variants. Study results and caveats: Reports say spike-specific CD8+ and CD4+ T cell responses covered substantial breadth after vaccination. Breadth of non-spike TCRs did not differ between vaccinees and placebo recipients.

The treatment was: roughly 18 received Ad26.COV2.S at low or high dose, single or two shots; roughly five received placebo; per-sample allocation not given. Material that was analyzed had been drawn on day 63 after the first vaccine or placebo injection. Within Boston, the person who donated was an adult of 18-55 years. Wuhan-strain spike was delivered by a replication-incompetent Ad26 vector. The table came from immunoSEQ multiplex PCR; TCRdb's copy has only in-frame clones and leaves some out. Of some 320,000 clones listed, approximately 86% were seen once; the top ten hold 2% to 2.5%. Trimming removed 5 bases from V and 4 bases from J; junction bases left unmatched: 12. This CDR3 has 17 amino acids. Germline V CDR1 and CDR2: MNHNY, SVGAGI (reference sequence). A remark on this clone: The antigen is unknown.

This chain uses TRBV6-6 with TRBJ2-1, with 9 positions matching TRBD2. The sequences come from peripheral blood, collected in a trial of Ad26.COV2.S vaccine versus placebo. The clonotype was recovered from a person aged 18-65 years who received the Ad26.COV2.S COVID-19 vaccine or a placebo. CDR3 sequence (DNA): TGTGCCAGCAGTCCACTCTCCCTAGCGGGGAATTACAATGAGCAGTTCTTC. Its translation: CASSPLSLAGNYNEQFF.